Described below is a single T cell receptor (beta chain) sequence and its context. The antigen remains unidentified. This record comes from a study of beta chain features in type 1 diabetes. Sequencing targeted expressed TCRB transcripts, as all isolated RNA had been reverse transcribed. Some clones are missing from TCRdb's copy, which holds only in-frame ones; the method was immunoSEQ multiplex PCR. In the table there are approximately 360,000 clones, roughly an eighth of which are singletons. Donors contributed one heparinised blood draw apiece, averaging approximately 0.12 L. Based on CD45RO/CCR7/CD25/CD127/CD95/CD27, CD4+ regulatory, stem cell-like memory, naive and central memory cells were sorted. Purity exceeding 95% was reached by all sorted populations. Points from the study as a whole: In all four CD4+ subsets, TCRB CDR3 length was significantly, moderately reduced in type 1 diabetes.

Germline assignment: CDR1 SQVTM and CDR2 ANQGSEA. V lost 5 bases, J lost 4 bases, and 5 bases stayed unmatched. The CDR3 loop spans 13 amino acids. The sequence was obtained from a woman younger than 30 with type 1 diabetes. The sequencing input was naive CD4+ T cells from blood. V usage is TRBV29-1 and J usage is TRBJ2-5; 9 bases are shared with TRBD2. The CDR3 protein is CSVLAGVLETQYF. CDR3 in DNA: TGCAGCGTTTTAGCGGGAGTGCTAGAGACCCAGTACTTC.